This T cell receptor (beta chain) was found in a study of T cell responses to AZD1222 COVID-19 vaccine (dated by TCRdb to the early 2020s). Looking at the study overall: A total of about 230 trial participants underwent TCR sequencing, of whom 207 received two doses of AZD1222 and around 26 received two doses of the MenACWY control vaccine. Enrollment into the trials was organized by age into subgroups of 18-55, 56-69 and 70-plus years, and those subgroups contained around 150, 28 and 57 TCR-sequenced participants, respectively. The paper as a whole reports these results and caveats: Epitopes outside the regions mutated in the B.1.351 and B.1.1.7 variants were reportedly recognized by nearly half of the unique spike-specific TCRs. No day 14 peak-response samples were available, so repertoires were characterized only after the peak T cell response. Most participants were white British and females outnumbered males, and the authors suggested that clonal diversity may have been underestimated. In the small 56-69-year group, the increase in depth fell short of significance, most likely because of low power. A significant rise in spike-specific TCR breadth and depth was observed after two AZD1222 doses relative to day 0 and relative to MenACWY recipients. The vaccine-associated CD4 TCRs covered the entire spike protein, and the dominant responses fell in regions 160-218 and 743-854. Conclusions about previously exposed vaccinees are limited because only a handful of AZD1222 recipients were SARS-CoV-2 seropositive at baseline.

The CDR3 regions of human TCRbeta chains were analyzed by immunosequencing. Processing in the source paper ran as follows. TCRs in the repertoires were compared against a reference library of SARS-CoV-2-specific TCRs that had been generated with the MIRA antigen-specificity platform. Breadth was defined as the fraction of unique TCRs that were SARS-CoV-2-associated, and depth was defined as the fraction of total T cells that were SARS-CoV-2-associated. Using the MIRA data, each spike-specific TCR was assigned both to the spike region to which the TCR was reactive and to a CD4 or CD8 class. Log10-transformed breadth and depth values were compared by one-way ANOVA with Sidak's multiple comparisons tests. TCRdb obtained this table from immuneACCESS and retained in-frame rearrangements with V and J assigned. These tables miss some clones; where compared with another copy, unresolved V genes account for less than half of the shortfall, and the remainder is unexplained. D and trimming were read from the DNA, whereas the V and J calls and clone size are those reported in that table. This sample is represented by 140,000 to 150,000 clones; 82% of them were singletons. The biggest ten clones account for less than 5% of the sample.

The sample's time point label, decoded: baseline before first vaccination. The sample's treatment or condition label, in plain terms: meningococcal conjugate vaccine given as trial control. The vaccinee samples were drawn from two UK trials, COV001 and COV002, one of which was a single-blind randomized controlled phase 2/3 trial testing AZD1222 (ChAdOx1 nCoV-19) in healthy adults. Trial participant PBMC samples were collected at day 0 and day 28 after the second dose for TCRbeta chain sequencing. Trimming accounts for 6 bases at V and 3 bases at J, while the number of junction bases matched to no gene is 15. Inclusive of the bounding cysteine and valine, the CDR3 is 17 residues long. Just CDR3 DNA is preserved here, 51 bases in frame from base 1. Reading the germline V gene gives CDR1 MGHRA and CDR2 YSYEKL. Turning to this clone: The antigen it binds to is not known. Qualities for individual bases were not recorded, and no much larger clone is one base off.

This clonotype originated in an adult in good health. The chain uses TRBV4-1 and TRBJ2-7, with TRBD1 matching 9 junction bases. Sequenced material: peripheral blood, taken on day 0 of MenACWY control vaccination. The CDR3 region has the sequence CASSPTPGQGSLYEQYV. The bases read TGCGCCAGCAGTCCTACCCCGGGACAGGGCTCCCTCTACGAGCAGTACGTC.